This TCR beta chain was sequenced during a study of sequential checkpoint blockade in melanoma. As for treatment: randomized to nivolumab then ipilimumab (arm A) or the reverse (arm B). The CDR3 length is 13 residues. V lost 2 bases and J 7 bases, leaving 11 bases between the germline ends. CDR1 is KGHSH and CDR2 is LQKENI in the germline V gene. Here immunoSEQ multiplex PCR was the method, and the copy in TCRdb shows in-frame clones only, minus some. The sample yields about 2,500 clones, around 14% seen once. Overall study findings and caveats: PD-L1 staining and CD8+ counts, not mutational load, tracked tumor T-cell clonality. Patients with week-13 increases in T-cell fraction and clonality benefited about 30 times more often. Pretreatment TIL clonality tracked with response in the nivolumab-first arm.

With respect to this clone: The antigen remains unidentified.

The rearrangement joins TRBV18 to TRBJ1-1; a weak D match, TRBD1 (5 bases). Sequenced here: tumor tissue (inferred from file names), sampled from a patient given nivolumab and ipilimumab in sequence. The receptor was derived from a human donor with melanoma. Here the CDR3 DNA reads TGTGCCAGCTCACCAGATGTAGGACATGAAGCTTTCTTT. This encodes CASSPDVGHEAFF.